Only one count was recorded for the clone carrying this TCR beta chain. This specimen comes from a study of T cell changes during pregnancy in multiple sclerosis. Profiled with immunoSEQ multiplex PCR; TCRdb holds only in-frame clones, not every one. The table has some 37,000 clones, 88% seen once; the top ten hold about 1.2%. The TCR was taken from a female donor with multiple sclerosis, enrolled in a pregnancy study. The source was CD4+ T cells from peripheral blood mononuclear cells, collected before pregnancy.

The CDR3 DNA is TGTGCCAGCAGCGTCTCGGGACAGGGGGGCGAGCAGTTCTTC. Translated, it gives CASSVSGQGGEQFF. The chain recombines TRBV9 with TRBJ2-1; 11 bases align to TRBD1. This CDR3 contains 14 residues. The V gene end was trimmed by 2 bases and the J gene end by 10 bases; junction bases not matched to a gene: 5. Germline V gene lookup returns CDR1 SGDLS and CDR2 YYNGEE.